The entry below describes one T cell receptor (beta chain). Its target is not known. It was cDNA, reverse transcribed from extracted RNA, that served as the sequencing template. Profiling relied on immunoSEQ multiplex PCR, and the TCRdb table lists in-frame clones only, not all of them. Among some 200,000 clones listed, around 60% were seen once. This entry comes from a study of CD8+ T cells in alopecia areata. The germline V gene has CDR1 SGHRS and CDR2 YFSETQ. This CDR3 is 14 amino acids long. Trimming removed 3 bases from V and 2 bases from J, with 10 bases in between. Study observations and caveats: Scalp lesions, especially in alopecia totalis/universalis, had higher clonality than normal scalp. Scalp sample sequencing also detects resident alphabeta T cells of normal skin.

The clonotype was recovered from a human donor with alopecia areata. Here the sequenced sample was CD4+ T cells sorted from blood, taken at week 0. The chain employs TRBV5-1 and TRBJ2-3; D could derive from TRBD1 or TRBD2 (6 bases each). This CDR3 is CASSWGAATDTQYF. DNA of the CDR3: TGCGCCAGCAGCTGGGGGGCCGCCACAGATACGCAGTATTTT.